This T cell receptor beta chain derives from a study of prognosis after radiotherapy for stage I lung cancer. Study context: For radiotherapy, patients got SBRT split into 3 to 5 fractions, giving a biologically effective dose of at least 100 Gy.

By two-round multiplex PCR, the TCR beta CDR3 was amplified from genomic DNA. TRBV and TRBJ genes each had their own specific primers in first-round PCR. TCRdb reprocessed the multiplex PCR reads with MiXCR, giving one entry per CDR3 protein. This table holds nearly 25,000 distinct CDR3 sequences, 36% found once. This clonotype was observed a single time. Trimming stripped 10 bases from V and 6 bases from J, with 16 bases between. Germline V gene data show CDR1 as MNHNS and CDR2 as SASEGT. This CDR3 comprises 13 residues. Sample: PBMCs, taken before or after stereotactic body radiation therapy (not recorded which). The sequence derives from a donor over 45 with non-small cell lung cancer. The rearrangement uses TRBV6-1 and TRBJ1-5, with a tentative D call TRBD1 (5 bases). CDR3 nucleotides: TGTGCCATTTCTTCCGTGGGGGGTCAGCCCCAGCATTTT. Its protein product is CAISSVGGQPQHF.